The subject of this entry is one TCR beta chain. This entry is derived from a study of blood T cell repertoires in COVID-19. Looking at the study overall: Samples taken during acute and convalescent COVID-19 were collected in the United States, Italy and Spain. Sources were T cells, B-cell-depleted T cells, or PBMCs; the material itself was cDNA or gDNA.

CDR1 is MNHEY, CDR2 SVGEGT, per germline. This CDR3 has 15 residues. The V segment lost 3 bases and the J segment 4 bases; nucleotides outside the gene matches: 7. TCRdb's table, derived via immunoSEQ multiplex PCR, lists solely in-frame clones and lacks some. The data show roughly 11,000 clones, with about 85% seen just once and just over 5.5% held by the top ten. The chain joins TRBV6-2 or TRBV6-3 to TRBJ2-7, with 9 bases lining up with TRBD1. Sequencing was done on a sample of peripheral blood. This clonotype was obtained from a human donor in a cohort sampled during active COVID-19. The CDR3 coding sequence is TGTGCCAGCAGTTATAGGGGACAGGGCTCGTACGAGCAGTACTTC. Translated: CASSYRGQGSYEQYF.